These T cell receptor beta chains were read from a single sample in a study of blood T cell repertoires in COVID-19. TCRdb's table, derived via immunoSEQ multiplex PCR, lists solely in-frame clones and lacks some. The table includes 200,000 to 250,000 clones, 70% to 85% detected once. Sequenced: PBMCs or T cells enriched from blood (not recorded which). Receptors originate from a woman aged 55-70 years who had recovered from COVID-19. CDR3s include the opening cysteine and the closing phenylalanine or tryptophan. The D gene is left open where the match is weak. A clone size is listed for some rows: how often the clone was seen (once, few, many), or a class if it is expanded.

j_gene,abundance,v_gene,d_gene,CDR3nt,CDR3aa
TRBJ1-2,.,TRBV6-5,.,TGTGCCAGCAGTTTTAACAGGGTTGGCTACACCTTC,CASSFNRVGYTF
TRBJ1-5,.,TRBV9,.,TGTGCCAGCAGCGCCTCGGGGGATAGCAATCAGCCCCAGCATTTT,CASSASGDSNQPQHF
TRBJ2-7,.,TRBV7-2,.,TGTGCCAGCAGCTTACGGCGGGATGCATTCGAGCAGTACTTC,CASSLRRDAFEQYF
TRBJ2-3,.,TRBV5-1,.,TGCGCCAGCAGCTTCGCTAGACAGGAATATGGAGATACGCAGTATTTT,CASSFARQEYGDTQYF
TRBJ2-1,.,TRBV18,TRBD1,TGTGCCAGCTCACCGACAGGGACCTACAATGAGCAGTTCTTC,CASSPTGTYNEQFF
TRBJ1-2,.,TRBV11-1,TRBD1,TGTGCCAGCAGCCCGGACAGGGTGGGGGCCTATGGCTACACCTTC,CASSPDRVGAYGYTF
TRBJ1-4,few,TRBV2,.,TGTGCCAGCAGTGAAGTGGAGGGGCAACTGTTTTTT,CASSEVEGQLFF
TRBJ1-1,.,TRBV4-2,.,TGTGCCAGCAGCCCCCTCTCGGCAGGGAACACTGAAGCTTTCTTT,CASSPLSAGNTEAFF
TRBJ2-5,.,TRBV2,.,TGTGCCAGCAGTGAGTCCCATAGGAGGGGTTCCTCCCAAGAGACCCAGTACTTC,CASSESHRRGSSQETQYF
TRBJ1-1,.,TRBV10-2,.,TGCGCCAGCAGACAGGGTGAAACTGAAGCTTTCTTT,CASRQGETEAFF
TRBJ2-3,.,TRBV4-2,.,TGTGCCAGCAGCCACAGGGACTCCGGCACAGATACGCAGTATTTT,CASSHRDSGTDTQYF
TRBJ1-4,once,TRBV4-3,.,TGCGCCAGCAGCCAAGAGACAGACCCAAATGAAAAACTGTTTTTT,CASSQETDPNEKLFF
TRBJ2-4,.,TRBV2,.,TGTGCCAGCAGTGGACAGGCCATTCAGTACTTC,CASSGQAIQYF